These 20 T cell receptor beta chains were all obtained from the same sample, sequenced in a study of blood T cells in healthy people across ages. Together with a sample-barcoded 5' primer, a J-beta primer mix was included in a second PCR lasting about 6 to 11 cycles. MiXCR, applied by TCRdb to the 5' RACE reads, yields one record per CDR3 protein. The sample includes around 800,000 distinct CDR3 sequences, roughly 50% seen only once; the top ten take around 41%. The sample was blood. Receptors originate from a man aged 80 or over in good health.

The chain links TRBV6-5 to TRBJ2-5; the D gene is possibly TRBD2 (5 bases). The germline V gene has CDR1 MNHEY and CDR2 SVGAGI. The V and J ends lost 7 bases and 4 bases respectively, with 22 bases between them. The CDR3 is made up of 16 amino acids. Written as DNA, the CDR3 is TGTGCCAGCACCTTCGCCGGAGGCGGCGGTTCAGAGACCCAGTACTTC. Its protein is CASTFAGGGGSETQYF.

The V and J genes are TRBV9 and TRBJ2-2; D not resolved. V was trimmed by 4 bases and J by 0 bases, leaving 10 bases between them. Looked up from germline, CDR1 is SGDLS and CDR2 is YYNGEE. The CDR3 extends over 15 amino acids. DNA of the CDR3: TGTGCCAGCAGCCCAGCCCCCGCGAACACCGGGGAGCTGTTTTTT. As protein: CASSPAPANTGELFF.

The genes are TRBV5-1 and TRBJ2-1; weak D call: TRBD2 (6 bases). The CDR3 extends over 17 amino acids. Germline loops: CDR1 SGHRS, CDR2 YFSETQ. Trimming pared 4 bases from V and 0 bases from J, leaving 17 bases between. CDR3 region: CASSGGFRASSYNEQFF. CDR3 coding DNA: TGCGCCAGCAGCGGGGGGTTCAGGGCTAGCTCCTACAATGAGCAGTTCTTC.

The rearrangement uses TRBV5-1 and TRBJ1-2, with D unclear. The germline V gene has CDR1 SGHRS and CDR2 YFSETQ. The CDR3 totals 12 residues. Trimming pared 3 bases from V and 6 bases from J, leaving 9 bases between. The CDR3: CASSSRVDGYTF. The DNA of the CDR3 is TGCGCCAGCAGCTCTCGGGTGGATGGCTACACCTTC.

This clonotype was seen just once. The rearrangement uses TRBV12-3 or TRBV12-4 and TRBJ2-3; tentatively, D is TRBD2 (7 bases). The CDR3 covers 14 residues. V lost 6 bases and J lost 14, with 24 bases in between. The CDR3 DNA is TGTGCCAGCAGGACGGCGGGAGCCAGGGGATACGCGTATTTT. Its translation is CASRTAGARGYAYF.

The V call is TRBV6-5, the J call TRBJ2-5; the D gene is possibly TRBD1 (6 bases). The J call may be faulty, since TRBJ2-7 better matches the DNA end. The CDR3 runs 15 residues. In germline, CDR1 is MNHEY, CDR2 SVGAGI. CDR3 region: CASSLTTGPVYEQYF. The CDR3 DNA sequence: TGTGCCAGCAGTCTGACGACAGGCCCAGTCTACGAGCAGTACTTC.

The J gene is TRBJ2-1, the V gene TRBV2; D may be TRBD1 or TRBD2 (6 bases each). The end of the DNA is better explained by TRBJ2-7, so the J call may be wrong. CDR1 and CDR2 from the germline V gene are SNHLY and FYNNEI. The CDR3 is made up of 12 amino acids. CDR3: CASMRGDNEQYF. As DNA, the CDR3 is TGTGCCAGCATGAGGGGGGACAATGAGCAGTACTTC.

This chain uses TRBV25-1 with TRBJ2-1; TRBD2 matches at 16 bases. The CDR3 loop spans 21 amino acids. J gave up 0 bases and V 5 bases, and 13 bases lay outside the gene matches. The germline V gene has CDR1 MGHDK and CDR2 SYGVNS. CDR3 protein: CASSRPLSGTSGRGSYNEQFF. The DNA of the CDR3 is TGTGCCAGCAGTCGGCCTCTTTCGGGGACTAGCGGGAGGGGCTCCTACAATGAGCAGTTCTTC.

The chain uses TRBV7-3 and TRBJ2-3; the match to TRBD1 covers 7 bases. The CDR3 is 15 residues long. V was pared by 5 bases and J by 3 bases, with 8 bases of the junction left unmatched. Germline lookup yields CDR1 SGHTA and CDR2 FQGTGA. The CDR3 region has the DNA TGTGCCAGCAGCAAGACAGGGCTGGGGACAGATACGCAGTATTTT. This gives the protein CASSKTGLGTDTQYF.

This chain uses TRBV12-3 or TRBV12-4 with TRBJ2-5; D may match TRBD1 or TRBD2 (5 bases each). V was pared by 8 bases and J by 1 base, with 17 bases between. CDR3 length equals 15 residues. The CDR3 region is CASGRAVGTQETQYF. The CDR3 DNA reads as TGTGCCAGCGGTCGGGCAGTTGGGACCCAAGAGACCCAGTACTTC.

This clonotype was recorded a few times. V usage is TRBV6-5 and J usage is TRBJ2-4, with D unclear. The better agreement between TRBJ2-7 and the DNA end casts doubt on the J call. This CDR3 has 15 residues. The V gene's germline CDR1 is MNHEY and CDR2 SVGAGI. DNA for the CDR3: TGTGCCAGCAGTTCTCCGCAGCGAGTTAACTACGAGCAGTACTTC. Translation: CASSSPQRVNYEQYF.

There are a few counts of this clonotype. CDR3 in DNA: TGTGCCAGCAGCTTAGACCTATGGATCGATACGCAGTATTTT. It specifies CASSLDLWIDTQYF. The V call is TRBV7-2, the J call TRBJ2-3; no definite D call. The CDR3 loop spans 14 amino acids. V lost 1 base and J 6 bases, leaving 11 bases between the germline ends. From germline, CDR1 is SGHTA and CDR2 FQGNSA.

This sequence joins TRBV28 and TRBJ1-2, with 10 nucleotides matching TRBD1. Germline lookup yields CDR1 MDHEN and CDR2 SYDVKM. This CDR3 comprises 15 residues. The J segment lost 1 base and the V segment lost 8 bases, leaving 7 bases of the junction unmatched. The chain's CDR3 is CASGTGVLDNYGYTF. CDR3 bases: TGTGCCAGCGGGACAGGGGTCCTCGATAACTATGGCTACACCTTC.

In DNA form, the CDR3 reads TGCGCCAGCAGCCTGGAAGTTTACTCCTACGAGCAGTACTTC. This gives the protein CASSLEVYSYEQYF. The genes are TRBV5-1 and TRBJ2-7; D is unresolved. The CDR3 runs to 14 residues. In germline, CDR1 is SGHRS, CDR2 YFSETQ. V was pared by 4 bases and J by 0 bases, with 11 bases between.

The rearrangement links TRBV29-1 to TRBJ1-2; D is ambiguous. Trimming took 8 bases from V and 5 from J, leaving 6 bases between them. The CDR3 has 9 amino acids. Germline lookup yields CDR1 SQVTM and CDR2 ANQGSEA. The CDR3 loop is CSCSYGYTF. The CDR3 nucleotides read TGCAGCTGCTCGTATGGCTACACCTTC.

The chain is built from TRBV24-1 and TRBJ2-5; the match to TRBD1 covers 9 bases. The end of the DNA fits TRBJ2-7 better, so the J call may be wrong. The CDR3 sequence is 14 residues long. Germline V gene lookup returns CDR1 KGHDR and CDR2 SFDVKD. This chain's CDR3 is CATGQGKEGGEQYF. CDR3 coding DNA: TGTGCCACAGGACAGGGGAAAGAAGGAGGCGAGCAGTACTTC.

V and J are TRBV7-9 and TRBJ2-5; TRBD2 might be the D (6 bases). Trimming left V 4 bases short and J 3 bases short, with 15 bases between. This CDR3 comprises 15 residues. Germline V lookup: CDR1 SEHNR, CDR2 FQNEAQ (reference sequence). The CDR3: CASSSSRKREETQYF. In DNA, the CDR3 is TGTGCCAGCAGCTCGTCCCGAAAGCGGGAAGAGACCCAGTACTTC.

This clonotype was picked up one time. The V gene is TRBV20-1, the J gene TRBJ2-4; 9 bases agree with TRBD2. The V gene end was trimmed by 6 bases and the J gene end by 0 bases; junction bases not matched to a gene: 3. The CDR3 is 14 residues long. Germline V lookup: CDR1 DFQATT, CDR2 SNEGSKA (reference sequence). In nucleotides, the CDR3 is TGCAGTGCGATAGCGGGAGTAGCCAAAAACATTCAGTACTTC. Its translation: CSAIAGVAKNIQYF.

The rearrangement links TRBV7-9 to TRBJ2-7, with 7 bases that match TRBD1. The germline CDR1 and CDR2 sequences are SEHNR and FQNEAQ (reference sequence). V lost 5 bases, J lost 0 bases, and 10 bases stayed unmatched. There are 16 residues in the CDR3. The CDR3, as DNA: TGTGCCAGCAGCCTTTCTTTGACAGGGAGCTCCTACGAGCAGTACTTC. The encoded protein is CASSLSLTGSSYEQYF.

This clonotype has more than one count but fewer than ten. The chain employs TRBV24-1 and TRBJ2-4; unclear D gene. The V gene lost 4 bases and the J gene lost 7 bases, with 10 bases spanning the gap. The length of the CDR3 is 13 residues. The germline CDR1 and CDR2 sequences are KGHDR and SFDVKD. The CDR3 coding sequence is TGTGCCACCAGTGAAGGCCCCCCGAACATTCAGTACTTC. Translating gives CATSEGPPNIQYF.